A selection of T cell receptor beta chains follows, all from one sample in a study of tumor and adjacent non-tumor tissue in lung cancer. TCRdb processed the multiplex PCR reads anew with MiXCR; each CDR3 protein has one entry. Found here are 100,000 or so distinct CDR3 sequences, approximately 65% of them singletons; the top ten hold roughly 18%. Material for sequencing was distant non-tumor lung tissue. These receptors came from a young man with non-small cell lung cancer. CDR3s include the opening cysteine and the closing phenylalanine or tryptophan. Each record gives: V gene, J gene, clone size, D gene, CDR3 protein, CDR3 DNA. D genes are given only for firm matches. Part of the rows lack a size; the others show once, few, many or a class for expanded clones.

>TRBV6-1|TRBJ2-7|.|.
CASSQGDRTSYEQYF
TGTGCCAGTAGCCAAGGAGACAGGACCTCCTACGAGCAGTACTTC
>TRBV12-3/TRBV12-4|TRBJ2-7|once|.
CANSLGTYGEQYF
TGTGCCAACAGTTTAGGGACCTATGGGGAGCAGTATTTC
>TRBV11-3|TRBJ2-1|.|.
CAISPPSRRRGNEQFF
TGTGCCATCAGCCCTCCTAGTCGGCGCCGGGGCAATGAGCAGTTCTTC
>TRBV4-3|TRBJ1-2|.|.
CASSQSSEGGYGYTF
TGCGCCAGCAGCCAATCTTCAGAGGGCGGCTATGGCTACACCTTC
>TRBV20-1|TRBJ2-5|.|.
CSSRKTSQETQYF
TGCAGTTCTAGGAAAACTAGTCAAGAGACCCAGTACTTC
>TRBV5-1|TRBJ2-7|.|.
CVSSLAAGQGYEQYF
TGCGTCAGCAGCTTGGCCGCAGGTCAGGGCTACGAGCAGTACTTC
>TRBV2|TRBJ2-5|.|.
CASSETRGQETQYF
TGTGCCAGCAGTGAAACCAGGGGACAAGAGACCCAGTACTTC
>TRBV6-5|TRBJ1-5|many|TRBD1
CASRTGGIGQPQHF
TGTGCCAGTAGGACAGGGGGCATCGGTCAGCCCCAGCATTTT
>TRBV5-1|TRBJ1-2|.|TRBD1
CASSPLSGTGGGYTF
TGCGCCAGCAGCCCCCTGTCGGGGACAGGCGGCGGCTACACCTTC
>TRBV20-1|TRBJ2-1|.|.
CSARVLAEEANEQFF
TGTAGTGCTAGAGTTTTAGCGGAGGAGGCCAATGAGCAGTTCTTC
>TRBV11-2|TRBJ2-1|.|.
CANSLVPVVAVNNYEQFF
TGTGCCAACAGCTTAGTCCCCGTAGTAGCGGTAAATAACTATGAGCAGTTCTTC
>TRBV20-1|TRBJ1-5|.|.
CSAEVRGLSTDTQHF
TGCAGTGCTGAGGTCAGGGGCCTCAGCACAGATACGCAGCATTTT
>TRBV12-3/TRBV12-4|TRBJ2-7|.|TRBD2
CDSSHGTSGGVSEQYF
TGTGACAGCAGTCACGGGACTAGTGGGGGGGTTTCCGAGCAGTACTTC
>TRBV24-1|TRBJ2-1|many|.
CATRLNEQFF
TGTGCCACCAGGCTTAATGAGCAGTTCTTC
>TRBV11-2|TRBJ2-2|many|TRBD2
CASIPGLANTGELFF
TGTGCCAGCATCCCAGGACTAGCGAACACCGGGGAGCTGTTTTTT
>TRBV5-4|TRBJ2-5|.|.
CASSLASTRQETQYF
TGTGCCAGCAGCTTGGCCAGTACGCGCCAAGAGACCCAGTACTTC
>TRBV5-8|TRBJ2-7|.|TRBD1
CASSWRQGNKQYF
TGTGCCAGCAGCTGGCGACAGGGAAACAAGCAGTACTTC
>TRBV11-2|TRBJ2-7|few|TRBD2
CVSSGGEGDYERYF
TGTGTCAGCAGCGGGGGCGAGGGCGACTACGAGCGGTACTTC
>TRBV20-1|TRBJ1-1|.|TRBD1
CSGRTGTGITEAFF
TGTAGTGGTAGAACAGGGACAGGGATCACTGAAGCTTTCTTT
>TRBV12-3/TRBV12-4|TRBJ2-1|.|.
CASRASAVNEQFF
TGTGCCAGCAGGGCTAGCGCCGTCAATGAGCAGTTCTTC